Following are 23 T cell receptor beta chains from one sample sequenced in a study of T cell repertoires in cytomegalovirus infection. MiXCR, applied by TCRdb to the reads, yields one record per CDR3 protein. The sample includes about 890,000 distinct CDR3 sequences, roughly 31% of them seen just once. Their antigen targets remain unknown. The sample consisted of cultured CD8+ T cells from PBMCs, taken from culture after CMV antigen stimulation. These receptors came from a human donor in good health (CMV status not recorded). Some clones in this sample may be carry-over from other donors' samples.

In DNA, the CDR3 is TGTGCCAGCAGCTTGGATAGTGGGATAGATACGCAGTATTTT. Translated: CASSLDSGIDTQYF. V gene TRBV5-5 combines with J gene TRBJ2-3; D unclear. The CDR3 runs to 14 residues. Looked up from germline, CDR1 is SGHKS and CDR2 is YYEKEE (reference sequence). Trimming took off 0 bases at V and 5 bases at J, with 10 bases between the two ends.

The J gene is TRBJ2-7, the V gene TRBV4-1; TRBD2 matches 7 bases. With 2 bases clipped from V and 3 bases from J, the junction kept 10 bases outside the gene matches. The CDR3 is 16 residues long. Germline-derived CDR1 and CDR2 are MGHRA and YSYEKL. DNA for the CDR3: TGCGCCAGCAGCCAACAAACCCCCGGGACTAACTACGAGCAGTACTTC. Its protein is CASSQQTPGTNYEQYF.

Worth noting for this clonotype: A single base separates this from a much larger clone, so it may be a read error. The V and J genes are TRBV6-2 or TRBV6-3 and TRBJ1-1; no reliable D call. Per germline, CDR1 MNHEY and CDR2 SVGEGT. This CDR3 spans 13 amino acids. In DNA form, the CDR3 reads TGTGCCAGCAGTTATCTGGTGAACACTGAAACTTTCTTT. Its translation: CASSYLVNTETFF.

The chain uses TRBV7-3 and TRBJ2-2; the D is unclear. Germline V gene lookup returns CDR1 SGHTA and CDR2 FQGTGA. There are 12 residues in the CDR3. Trimming stripped 6 bases from V and 7 bases from J, with 9 bases between. This CDR3 is CASRSLGGELFF. The CDR3 DNA is TGTGCCAGCAGATCCCTGGGCGGGGAGCTGTTTTTT.

This clonotype was observed at least ten times. The chain joins TRBV7-6 to TRBJ1-1; maybe TRBD1 (5 bases). V was cut by 1 base and J by 0 bases, with 9 bases left in between. The CDR3 length is 15 residues. The germline CDR1 and CDR2 sequences are SGHVS and FNYEAQ. CDR3 amino acids: CASSLDGGLNTEAFF. DNA of the CDR3: TGTGCCAGCAGCTTAGACGGGGGACTGAACACTGAAGCTTTCTTT. The complete variable domain, with remaining parts taken from reference TRBV7-6 and TRBJ1-1, reads GAGVSQSPRYKVTKRGQDVALRCDPISGHVSLYWYRQALGQGPEFLTYFNYEAQQDKSGLPNDRFSAERPEGSISTLTIQRTEQRDSAMYRCASSLDGGLNTEAFFGQGTRLTVV.

The chain employs TRBV9 and TRBJ2-5; 8 nucleotides agree with TRBD1. The CDR3 has 16 amino acids. Losses at the gene ends were 4 bases for V and 2 bases for J; bases not matched to a gene: 10. Looked up from germline, CDR1 is SGDLS and CDR2 is YYNGEE. The CDR3 loop is CASSSRRQGRQETQYF. CDR3 nucleotide sequence: TGTGCCAGCAGCTCCCGACGACAGGGGAGGCAAGAGACCCAGTACTTC.

A few counts support this clonotype. V is TRBV7-9 and J is TRBJ2-5, with 7 bases identical to TRBD2. This CDR3 spans 15 amino acids. Looked up from germline, CDR1 is SEHNR and CDR2 is FQNEAQ (reference sequence). The V segment lost 5 bases and the J segment 0 bases; nucleotides outside the gene matches: 6. The CDR3 DNA reads TGTGCCAGCAGCGGGTGGGGGGGACACCAAGAGACCCAGTACTTC. Protein: CASSGWGGHQETQYF.

The chain combines TRBV15 with TRBJ1-1, with D uncertain. The germline CDR1 and CDR2 sequences are LNHNV and YYDKDF (reference sequence). This CDR3 comprises 14 residues. V was shortened by 3 bases and J by 3 bases, with 11 bases between the two germline ends. Here the CDR3 DNA reads TGTGCCACCAGCAGGCATGGTGGGGACACTGAAGCTTTCTTT. Its translation: CATSRHGGDTEAFF.

This clonotype was seen at least ten times. V is TRBV7-2 and J is TRBJ1-2; 7 bases agree with TRBD1. This CDR3 contains 15 residues. Germline V gene lookup returns CDR1 SGHTA and CDR2 FQGNSA. V lost 1 base to trimming and J lost 4 bases; unmatched junction nucleotides: 6. This CDR3 is CASSLGPGQIYGYTF. The CDR3 bases are TGTGCCAGCAGCTTAGGACCGGGACAGATCTATGGCTACACCTTC.

This clonotype was seen only once. The germline gene is not matched at one end of the junction; a read error may be the cause. This chain connects TRBV7-9 to TRBJ1-6; TRBD1 agrees at 7 bases. The germline gives CDR1 SEHNR, CDR2 FQNEAQ (reference sequence). CDR3 size: 14 residues. In DNA, the CDR3 is TGTGCCAGCAGGCCCGAGGGGGCTCATTCACCCCTCGACTTT. Protein sequence: CASRPEGAHSPLDF.

The chain is built from TRBV19 and TRBJ2-1, with TRBD1 identical over 9 bases. This CDR3 comprises 16 residues. After removal of 7 bases from V and 0 bases from J, the junction contained 7 bases not matched to a gene. Germline CDR1 LNHDA, CDR2 SQIVND (reference sequence). CDR3 region: CASKKTGGLSYNEQFF. Written as DNA, the CDR3 is TGTGCCAGTAAAAAGACAGGGGGTCTCTCCTACAATGAGCAGTTCTTC.

In this sample, this clonotype turned up a few times. The chain recombines TRBV7-2 with TRBJ2-1, with D tentatively TRBD2 (6 bases). CDR3 length: 15 residues. Germline V CDR1 and CDR2: SGHTA, FQGNSA. V was trimmed by 1 base and J by 4 bases, leaving 11 bases between them. The CDR3 protein is CASSLGDFPYNEQFF. The CDR3 nucleotides are TGTGCCAGCAGCTTAGGGGACTTTCCTTACAATGAGCAGTTCTTC.

The chain couples TRBV15 to TRBJ1-2; D gene ambiguous. The CDR3 is 13 residues long. In germline, CDR1 is LNHNV, CDR2 YYDKDF (reference sequence). V shed 5 bases and J shed 2 bases, with 9 bases lying between them. CDR3 coding DNA: TGTGCCACCAGCCGGGGAGAAAACTATGGCTACACCTTC. Amino acid sequence: CATSRGENYGYTF.

This CDR3 reads CASSVGGVSRDTQYF. The CDR3 DNA follows: TGTGCCAGCAGCGTGGGTGGCGTCAGCCGAGATACGCAGTATTTT. This sequence joins TRBV9 and TRBJ2-3, with D hard to call. The V gene lost 2 bases and the J gene lost 5 bases, with 15 bases spanning the gap. CDR3 length: 15 residues. Germline V gene data show CDR1 as SGDLS and CDR2 as YYNGEE.

The rearrangement uses TRBV3-1 and TRBJ2-2, with D unclear. CDR3 length: 18 residues. From germline, CDR1 is LGHDT and CDR2 YNNKEL (reference sequence). The V end lost 3 bases, the J end lost 0 bases, and 17 bases lay between the germline ends. In nucleotides, the CDR3 is TGTGCCAGCAGCCATCCGATACGTGGAGAGACGAACACCGGGGAGCTGTTTTTT. Amino acids: CASSHPIRGETNTGELFF.

This clonotype was found a few times. The genes are TRBV6-2 or TRBV6-3 and TRBJ2-1; 9 bases agree with TRBD1. Germline V lookup: CDR1 MNHEY, CDR2 SVGEGT. This CDR3 contains 13 residues. Trimming at V came to 7 bases and at J to 5 bases, leaving 3 bases not matched to a gene. In DNA, the CDR3 is TGTGCCAGCAAACAGGGGGCCGACAATGAGCAGTTCTTC. Translated: CASKQGADNEQFF.

This clonotype was observed a single time. V and J are TRBV20-1 and TRBJ2-3; D is perhaps TRBD2 (6 bases). The length of the CDR3 is 13 residues. Trimming pared 5 bases from V and 2 bases from J, leaving 11 bases between. The germline gives CDR1 DFQATT, CDR2 SNEGSKA (reference sequence). The CDR3 protein is CSASAGFTDTQYF. In nucleotides, the CDR3 is TGCAGTGCTTCCGCGGGGTTCACAGATACGCAGTATTTT.

The J gene is TRBJ2-7, the V gene TRBV27; a possible D gene is TRBD1 (6 bases). In germline, CDR1 is MNHEY, CDR2 SMNVEV (reference sequence). V lost 5 bases and J 4 bases, leaving 9 bases between the germline ends. The CDR3 covers 12 residues. CDR3 sequence: CASSERGYEQYF. CDR3 nucleotide sequence: TGTGCCAGCAGTGAAAGGGGGTACGAGCAGTACTTC.

The V gene is TRBV19, the J gene TRBJ1-5; no clear D. V gave up 4 bases and J gave up 0 bases, with 13 bases separating them. Per germline, CDR1 LNHDA and CDR2 SQIVND (reference sequence). The CDR3 covers 16 residues. CDR3 DNA: TGTGCCAGTAGTACGAGCTATGTGGATAGCAATCAGCCCCAGCATTTT. Protein sequence: CASSTSYVDSNQPQHF.

This clonotype was recorded many times. This chain connects TRBV7-8 to TRBJ1-6; TRBD1 might be the D (6 bases). CDR3 size: 15 residues. The V end lost 4 bases, the J end lost 7 bases, and 14 bases lay between the germline ends. Germline CDR1 reads SGHVS; CDR2 reads FQNEAQ. The CDR3 DNA follows: TGTGCCAGCAGCTCCCGAGCCCAGGGGAATTCACCCCTCCACTTT. Translating it yields CASSSRAQGNSPLHF.

The J gene is TRBJ2-7, the V gene TRBV12-3 or TRBV12-4; 8 nucleotides match TRBD2. CDR3 size: 15 residues. V shed 7 bases, J shed 6 bases, and the junction held 14 bases outside the gene matches. This CDR3 is CASNPGWGTRGEQYF. The CDR3 DNA reads TGTGCCAGCAACCCAGGGTGGGGGACTAGAGGCGAGCAGTACTTC.

This clonotype was counted a few times. The chain is built from TRBV27 and TRBJ2-1, with 10 bases that match TRBD2. Germline V lookup: CDR1 MNHEY, CDR2 SMNVEV (reference sequence). V trimming: 2 bases; J trimming: 1 base; junction bases outside the gene matches: 2. This CDR3 has 16 amino acids. The CDR3 DNA follows: TGTGCCAGCAGTTTAGATAGCGGGGGGTCCTACAATGAGCAGTTCTTC. Protein sequence: CASSLDSGGSYNEQFF.

This clonotype has ten or more counts. CDR3 bases: TGTGCCAGCAGCTTAGCGACGCGTCCAGGAGACGAGCAGTACGTC. Encoded protein: CASSLATRPGDEQYV. The chain has TRBV7-2 and TRBJ2-7; D gene uncertain. Germline V CDR1 and CDR2: SGHTA, FQGNSA. There are 15 residues in the CDR3. The V and J ends lost 0 bases and 5 bases respectively, with 14 bases between them.